The 31 T cell receptor beta chains below all came from one sample that was sequenced in a study of blood T cell repertoires in COVID-19. Generated by immunoSEQ multiplex PCR, the TCRdb table keeps only in-frame clones and is missing some. Of roughly 190,000 clones listed, nearly 90% are singletons. Sequenced input: peripheral blood. These receptors came from a man between 60 and 75 years old with active or convalescent COVID-19.

This chain connects TRBV19 to TRBJ2-2, with 9 bases that match TRBD1. Per the germline V gene, CDR1 is LNHDA and CDR2 is SQIVND (reference sequence). The ends lost 5 bases at V and 3 bases at J; junction bases unmatched: 4. The CDR3 is 15 amino acids. CDR3 nucleotides: TGTGCCAGTAGTCTCCGGACAGGGGACACCGGGGAGCTGTTTTTT. Translating gives CASSLRTGDTGELFF.

The chain combines TRBV11-2 with TRBJ1-2; a possible D gene is TRBD1 (6 bases). Trimming took off 5 bases at V and 8 bases at J, with 18 bases between the two ends. The length of the CDR3 is 14 residues. Germline values: CDR1 SGHAT, CDR2 FQNNGV. DNA of the CDR3: TGTGCCAGCAGCACCCGGACAGACTCTAGCGGCTACACCTTC. This encodes CASSTRTDSSGYTF.

The V call is TRBV19, the J call TRBJ2-1; 13 nucleotides align to TRBD2. This CDR3 region has 16 residues. Germline V CDR1 and CDR2: LNHDA, SQIVND (reference sequence). V trimming: 3 bases; J trimming: 7 bases; junction bases outside the gene matches: 6. The CDR3: CASSMWGLAGYNEQFF. CDR3 sequence (DNA): TGTGCCAGTAGTATGTGGGGACTAGCGGGGTATAATGAGCAGTTCTTC.

This rearrangement joins TRBV29-1 to TRBJ1-2, with 8 bases aligning to TRBD1. Unmatched junction bases numbered 4, after V lost 8 bases and J lost 2 bases. CDR1 and CDR2 from the germline V gene are SQVTM and ANQGSEA. The CDR3 is made up of 12 amino acids. As DNA, the CDR3 is TGCAGCTCCTGGACAGGGAACTATGGCTACACCTTC. This translates into CSSWTGNYGYTF.

The chain links TRBV11-3 to TRBJ2-7; 8 bases agree with TRBD1. This CDR3 comprises 15 residues. Germline-derived CDR1 and CDR2 are SGHNT and YENEEA. With 5 bases clipped from V and 3 bases from J, the junction kept 9 bases outside the gene matches. The DNA of the CDR3 is TGTGCCAGCAGCAAGGGGTCGGGACAGGACTACGAGCAGTACTTC. Its translation is CASSKGSGQDYEQYF.

V and J are TRBV6-1 and TRBJ1-6, with D hard to call. Germline V CDR1 and CDR2: MNHNS, SASEGT. The V end was cut by 3 bases, the J end by 5 bases, with 11 bases between. The CDR3 loop spans 15 amino acids. The CDR3 coding sequence is TGTGCCAGCAGTGAGGCAGGCACCAATAATTCACCCCTCCACTTT. Protein product: CASSEAGTNNSPLHF.

This chain uses TRBV12-5 with TRBJ1-5; D remains unclear. Germline V lookup: CDR1 LGHNT, CDR2 FRNRAP. V gave up 5 bases and J gave up 4 bases, with 3 bases separating them. The CDR3 totals 11 residues. As DNA, the CDR3 is TGTGCTAGTGGTATAAATCAGCCCCAGCATTTT. This encodes CASGINQPQHF.

The genes are TRBV5-6 and TRBJ1-3; possibly TRBD1 for D (5 bases). CDR1 and CDR2 (germline): SGHDT, YYEEEE. The CDR3 is 15 residues long. The germline V and J ends were trimmed by 2 bases and 4 bases, with 13 bases remaining between them. The CDR3 DNA is TGTGCCAGCAGCTTATACTCAGGGTACGGAAACACCATATATTTT. Protein: CASSLYSGYGNTIYF.

CDR3 in amino acids: CASTNTGATEAFF. The CDR3 DNA reads as TGTGCCAGCACCAACACAGGGGCCACTGAAGCTTTCTTT. The chain recombines TRBV12-3 or TRBV12-4 with TRBJ1-1; 7 bases are a match to TRBD1. V trimming: 7 bases; J trimming: 4 bases; junction bases outside the gene matches: 6. This CDR3 comprises 13 residues.

The V and J genes are TRBV7-8 and TRBJ1-4; D might be TRBD1 (5 bases). From germline, CDR1 is SGHVS and CDR2 FQNEAQ. V lost 2 bases and J lost 6, with 10 bases in between. This CDR3 is 14 amino acids long. The CDR3: CASSLLGQYEKLFF. DNA of the CDR3: TGTGCCAGCAGCTTATTGGGGCAATATGAAAAACTGTTTTTT. Supplemented by reference TRBV7-8 and TRBJ1-4, the full variable domain reads GAGVSQSPRYKVAKRGQDVALRCDPISGHVSLFWYQQALGQGPEFLTYFQNEAQLDKSGLPSDRFFAERPEGSVSTLKIQRTQQEDSAVYLCASSLLGQYEKLFFGSGTQLSVL.

This clone was seen only once. The J gene is TRBJ2-7, the V gene TRBV7-2, with D unresolved. This CDR3 is 13 amino acids long. Germline V gives CDR1 SGHTA, CDR2 FQGNSA. Trimming stripped 3 bases from V and 6 bases from J, with 12 bases between. This chain's CDR3 is CASSFNVPLEQYF. The CDR3 DNA is TGTGCCAGCAGCTTCAACGTTCCACTCGAGCAGTACTTC.

The chain carries TRBV11-2 and TRBJ1-3; the D is unclear. The CDR3 extends over 14 amino acids. CDR1 SGHAT and CDR2 FQNNGV come from the germline V gene. V lost 1 base to trimming and J lost 4 bases, with 8 bases between them. The CDR3 sequence is CASSLGGRGNTIYF. CDR3 nucleotide sequence: TGTGCCAGCAGCTTAGGTGGGCGAGGAAACACCATATATTTT.

The sample holds one count of this clone. The chain is built from TRBV5-1 and TRBJ2-5, with a weak D call TRBD1 (5 bases). This CDR3 contains 13 residues. Germline loops: CDR1 SGHRS, CDR2 YFSETQ. V gave up 3 bases and J gave up 1 base, with 7 bases separating them. This CDR3 reads CASSWTPQETQYF. DNA of the CDR3: TGCGCCAGCAGCTGGACACCCCAAGAGACCCAGTACTTC.

This clone was observed a few times. V gene TRBV2 combines with J gene TRBJ1-2; D possibly corresponds to TRBD1 (6 bases). The V and J ends lost 2 bases and 6 bases respectively, with 13 bases between them. This CDR3 region has 14 residues. Germline lookup yields CDR1 SNHLY and CDR2 FYNNEI. CDR3 region: CASSEQGNVNGYTF. For the CDR3, the DNA is TGTGCCAGCAGTGAACAGGGGAACGTGAATGGCTACACCTTC.

The V gene is TRBV19, the J gene TRBJ1-6; 9 nucleotides agree with TRBD1. Germline CDR1 LNHDA, CDR2 SQIVND (reference sequence). The CDR3 length is 14 residues. V shed 7 bases and J 8 bases; nucleotides not matched to a gene: 6. This CDR3 reads CASTLGQGDSPLHF. The CDR3, as DNA: TGTGCCAGTACCTTGGGACAGGGAGATTCACCCCTCCACTTT.

The genes are TRBV7-3 and TRBJ1-1, with 7 bases fitting TRBD1. Trimming removed 4 bases from V and 11 bases from J; junction bases left unmatched: 10. The V gene's germline CDR1 is SGHTA and CDR2 FQGTGA. The CDR3 has 13 residues. In nucleotides, the CDR3 is TGTGCCAGCAGCTACCTAGACAGGGCGGAGGCTTTCTTT. Encoded protein: CASSYLDRAEAFF.

The chain is built from TRBV5-4 and TRBJ1-4; TRBD1 is a possible D gene (5 bases). Per the germline V gene, CDR1 is SGHNT and CDR2 is YYREEE (reference sequence). Deletions cut 0 bases from V and 5 bases from J, with 11 bases between. The length of the CDR3 is 15 residues. The CDR3 DNA follows: TGTGCCAGCAGCTTGGGGGGGACTGAGAATGAAAAACTGTTTTTT. This encodes CASSLGGTENEKLFF. The variable domain in full, completed from reference TRBV5-4 and TRBJ1-4, reads ETGVTQSPTHLIKTRGQQVTLRCSSQSGHNTVSWYQQALGQGPQFIFQYYREEENGRGNFPPRFSGLQFPNYSSELNVNALELDDSALYLCASSLGGTENEKLFFGSGTQLSVL.

This rearrangement joins TRBV12-3 or TRBV12-4 to TRBJ2-1, with TRBD1 as a possible D gene (5 bases). Trimming pared 5 bases from V and 10 bases from J, leaving 12 bases between. CDR3 length: 12 amino acids. The CDR3 nucleotides read TGTGCCAGCAGTCGCGAAAGGGGCGAGCAGTTCTTC. This translates into CASSRERGEQFF.

V is TRBV5-1 and J is TRBJ2-3; weak D call: TRBD1 (5 bases). The CDR3 length is 16 residues. The ends were cut back, 4 bases at V and 0 bases at J, with 15 bases in the middle. Per the germline V gene, CDR1 is SGHRS and CDR2 is YFSETQ. The CDR3 region is CASSIIDSSSTDTQYF. The CDR3 nucleotides read TGCGCCAGCAGCATAATAGACAGCTCTAGCACAGATACGCAGTATTTT. The complete variable domain, with remaining parts taken from reference TRBV5-1 and TRBJ2-3, reads KAGVTQTPRYLIKTRGQQVTLSCSPISGHRSVSWYQQTPGQGLQFLFEYFSETQRNKGNFPGRFSGRQFSNSRSEMNVSTLELGDSALYLCASSIIDSSSTDTQYFGPGTRLTVL.

The chain has TRBV6-5 and TRBJ2-7, with 7 positions matching TRBD1. The V segment lost 2 bases and the J segment 3 bases; nucleotides outside the gene matches: 7. The germline CDR1 and CDR2 sequences are MNHEY and SVGAGI. The CDR3 is 15 amino acids. CDR3 region: CASSYQGQPYYEQYF. The CDR3 coding sequence is TGTGCCAGCAGTTACCAGGGACAGCCTTACTACGAGCAGTACTTC.

The chain recombines TRBV9 with TRBJ2-1; D is unclear. Germline loops: CDR1 SGDLS, CDR2 YYNGEE. This CDR3 region has 11 residues. Trimming took off 3 bases at V and 7 bases at J, with 5 bases between the two ends. DNA for the CDR3: TGTGCCAGCAGCGGCAGTAATGAGCAGTTCTTC. Protein sequence: CASSGSNEQFF. The full variable domain, completed using reference TRBV9 and TRBJ2-1, is DSGVTQTPKHLITATGQRVTLRCSPRSGDLSVYWYQQSLDQGLQFLIQYYNGEERAKGNILERFSAQQFPDLHSELNLSSLELGDSALYFCASSGSNEQFFGPGTRLTVL.

The V and J genes are TRBV9 and TRBJ2-3; 10 positions match TRBD2. V was clipped by 0 bases and J by 5 bases; unmatched bases: 9. Germline CDR1 SGDLS, CDR2 YYNGEE. The CDR3 consists of 17 residues. This CDR3 is CASSVATSGGVVDTQYF. CDR3 DNA: TGTGCCAGCAGCGTAGCTACAAGCGGGGGGGTAGTAGATACGCAGTATTTT.

The genes are TRBV5-5 and TRBJ2-3; unclear D gene. V was trimmed by 0 bases and J by 0 bases, leaving 8 bases between them. The CDR3 loop spans 15 amino acids. Germline values: CDR1 SGHKS, CDR2 YYEKEE (reference sequence). CDR3 nucleotide sequence: TGTGCCAGCAGCTTGGACAGCCTTAGCACAGATACGCAGTATTTT. Translation: CASSLDSLSTDTQYF.

This clone was recorded only once. The chain combines TRBV5-4 with TRBJ1-6; 8 bases fit TRBD1. Trimming at V came to 4 bases and at J to 8 bases, leaving 5 bases not matched to a gene. Germline V gene data show CDR1 as SGHNT and CDR2 as YYREEE (reference sequence). The CDR3 loop spans 14 amino acids. DNA for the CDR3: TGTGCCAGCAGCACTAACAGGGGGGATTCACCCCTCCACTTT. Translating gives CASSTNRGDSPLHF.

This chain joins TRBV28 and TRBJ2-3; 8 bases are a match to TRBD1. The CDR3 spans 17 residues. Trimming took 5 bases from V and 1 from J; bases not matched to a gene: 11. The germline gives CDR1 MDHEN, CDR2 SYDVKM. The CDR3 loop reads CASSQDREIWGTDTQYF. Written as DNA, the CDR3 is TGTGCCAGCAGTCAGGACAGGGAAATTTGGGGCACAGATACGCAGTATTTT.

The chain links TRBV19 to TRBJ1-2; no reliable D call. CDR1 is LNHDA and CDR2 is SQIVND in the germline V gene (reference sequence). V was clipped by 10 bases and J by 4 bases, with 13 bases between them. The CDR3 is 12 residues long. The CDR3 sequence: CATLTRIYGYTF. DNA for the CDR3: TGTGCCACCTTGACAAGGATCTATGGCTACACCTTC.

This chain's CDR3 is CASSFGGTYGYTF. Here the CDR3 DNA reads TGTGCCAGCAGTTTCGGCGGCACCTATGGCTACACCTTC. This sequence joins TRBV27 and TRBJ1-2; D not resolved. Per the germline V gene, CDR1 is MNHEY and CDR2 is SMNVEV (reference sequence). The CDR3 extends over 13 amino acids. V was clipped by 3 bases and J by 4 bases, with 9 bases between them.

The V call is TRBV5-1, the J call TRBJ2-5, with TRBD2 as a possible D gene (6 bases). Germline CDR1 is SGHRS and CDR2 is YFSETQ. This CDR3 has 15 amino acids. V gave up 4 bases and J gave up 3 bases, with 16 bases separating them. Here the CDR3 DNA reads TGCGCCAGCAGCCAGGAGGGAAGGGGAGAAGAGACCCAGTACTTC. The encoded protein is CASSQEGRGEETQYF.

The V and J genes are TRBV7-9 and TRBJ1-2; possible D gene TRBD1, 6 bases. This CDR3 has 17 residues. V was trimmed by 4 bases and J by 1 base, leaving 19 bases between them. Germline V lookup: CDR1 SEHNR, CDR2 FQNEAQ (reference sequence). DNA of the CDR3: TGTGCCAGCAGCTCACCAGACAGGTTCTTAATTAACTATGGCTACACCTTC. Translation: CASSSPDRFLINYGYTF.

V and J are TRBV7-2 and TRBJ2-3, with D perhaps TRBD1 (6 bases). Germline CDR1 is SGHTA and CDR2 is FQGNSA. Trimming removed 2 bases from V and 4 bases from J, with 13 bases in between. There are 15 residues in the CDR3. CDR3 amino acids: CASSLKSQGSDTQYF. The DNA for the CDR3 is TGTGCCAGCAGCTTAAAGAGCCAGGGGTCAGATACGCAGTATTTT.

The V call is TRBV7-2, the J call TRBJ1-2; D is undetermined. The V gene lost 2 bases and the J gene lost 4 bases, with 11 bases spanning the gap. The germline CDR1 and CDR2 sequences are SGHTA and FQGNSA. The CDR3 is 14 residues long. The CDR3 region is CASSLKRSGYGYTF. The CDR3 bases are TGTGCCAGCAGCTTAAAGCGTTCGGGCTATGGCTACACCTTC.